This T cell receptor (beta chain) is drawn from a study of T-cell reconstitution after alpha-beta-depleted transplantation in children. This CDR3 region has 17 residues. The V and J ends lost 5 bases and 6 bases, in that order; junction bases with no gene match: 15. Germline values: CDR1 SGHAT, CDR2 FQNNGV. Preparing the TCRbeta library involved the use of unique molecular identifiers. From the PCR reads, TCRdb called clonotypes with MiXCR, one entry per CDR3 protein. The sample yields some 500,000 distinct CDR3 sequences, 32% seen once. This clonotype was obtained from a human donor who donated a stem cell graft to a child with aplastic anemia. The sample consisted of PBMCs from the stem cell graft donor, taken from the stem cell graft. The chain carries TRBV11-2 and TRBJ2-3, with 9 bases matching TRBD1. The CDR3 is CASSLLMGQGVTDTQYF. The CDR3 coding sequence is TGTGCCAGCAGCCTTTTGATGGGACAGGGTGTAACGGATACGCAGTATTTT.